This T cell receptor (beta chain) stems from a study of blood T cell repertoires in COVID-19. Study-level information: From the United States, Italy and Spain came samples of acute and convalescent COVID-19. PBMCs, B-cell-depleted T cells, or T cells provided the cDNA or gDNA that made up the material.

Per the original data handling: Amplified reference gene primers provided the basis for estimating nucleated cell counts. The table came from immunoSEQ multiplex PCR; TCRdb's copy has only in-frame clones and leaves some out. D and trimming were read from the DNA, whereas the V and J calls and clone size are those reported in that table. There are about 190,000 clones in the sample; over 75% occur only once, and 2.8% lies in the top ten. Germline CDR1 is LGHNA and CDR2 is YSLEER. V was trimmed by 3 bases and J by 7 bases, leaving 6 bases between them. The length of the CDR3 is 11 residues. This receptor was taken from a woman aged 80 or older with active or convalescent COVID-19. J is TRBJ1-1 and V is TRBV4-3, with D unresolved. The sequencing sample was made of peripheral blood. The CDR3 sequence is CASSQNGEAFF. The CDR3 DNA reads as TGCGCCAGCAGCCAGAACGGTGAAGCTTTCTTT.